These 2 T cell receptor beta chains came from one sample sequenced in a study of shared clonotypes between healthy human individuals. The data were produced by immunoSEQ multiplex PCR, yet TCRdb's version contains in-frame clones alone and is incomplete. The sample comprises fewer than 400,000 clones, around 74% of which are singletons, and 9% to 12% rests with the top ten. The specimen sequenced was memory CD4+ T cells sorted from blood. Subset noted: CD45RA-negative fraction. The receptors shown here come from a man younger than 40 in good health.

The rearrangement links TRBV2 to TRBJ1-2, with TRBD1 as a possible D gene (5 bases). This CDR3 region has 13 residues. Germline CDR1 SNHLY, CDR2 FYNNEI. Trimming left V 1 base short and J 7 bases short, with 10 bases between. This chain's CDR3 is CASSEDRMGGYTF. The DNA of the CDR3 is TGTGCCAGCAGTGAAGACAGGATGGGTGGCTACACCTTC.

The chain joins TRBV10-2 to TRBJ2-1; D might be TRBD1 (6 bases). The CDR3 extends over 13 amino acids. Germline-derived CDR1 and CDR2 are WSHSY and SAAADI. V was shortened by 6 bases and J by 8 bases, with 14 bases between the two germline ends. CDR3 nucleotides: TGCGCCAGCAGCTTGTGGGGGCGAGATGAGCAGTTCTTC. Its protein is CASSLWGRDEQFF.